This is a list of T cell receptor beta chains from one sample in a study of T cells in Graves' hyperthyroidism and ophthalmopathy. TCRdb reanalysed the multiplex PCR reads using MiXCR and keeps one entry per CDR3 protein. The sample yields more than 300,000 distinct CDR3 sequences, approximately 17% seen once. The sequenced sample was blood. These receptors were taken from a woman aged 25 to 45 with Graves' hyperthyroidism that later progressed to Graves' ophthalmopathy. CDR3s include the opening cysteine and the closing phenylalanine or tryptophan. A D gene is named only where the DNA matches it firmly. A clone size is listed for some rows: how often the clone was seen (once, few, many), or a class if it is expanded.

j_gene: TRBJ2-1
abundance: many
v_gene: TRBV29-1
d_gene: .
CDR3aa: CSVGGNRAGSYNEQFF
CDR3nt: TGCAGCGTTGGAGGGAACCGCGCCGGCTCCTACAATGAGCAGTTCTTC

j_gene: TRBJ2-1
abundance: .
v_gene: TRBV15
d_gene: .
CDR3aa: CATSRGLERYNEQFF
CDR3nt: TGTGCCACCAGCAGAGGCTTGGAGAGATACAATGAGCAGTTCTTC

j_gene: TRBJ2-7
abundance: many
v_gene: TRBV10-3
d_gene: TRBD1
CDR3aa: CAISGTGTYEQYF
CDR3nt: TGTGCCATCAGTGGGACAGGGACCTACGAGCAGTACTTC

j_gene: TRBJ2-7
abundance: many
v_gene: TRBV30
d_gene: TRBD1
CDR3aa: CAWSFGTGAYEQYF
CDR3nt: TGTGCCTGGAGTTTTGGGACAGGCGCCTACGAGCAGTACTTC

j_gene: TRBJ2-7
abundance: .
v_gene: TRBV25-1
d_gene: TRBD1
CDR3aa: CASSGNPGQGAYEQYF
CDR3nt: TGTGCCAGCAGTGGTAACCCGGGACAGGGGGCCTACGAGCAGTACTTC

j_gene: TRBJ2-7
abundance: many
v_gene: TRBV6-2/TRBV6-3
d_gene: .
CDR3aa: CASSSLLSSGRSPYEQYF
CDR3nt: TGTGCCAGCAGTTCCCTCTTGAGCAGCGGGCGCTCTCCCTACGAGCAGTACTTC

j_gene: TRBJ2-5
abundance: .
v_gene: TRBV29-1
d_gene: TRBD1
CDR3aa: CSVDPWTGAGETQYF
CDR3nt: TGCAGCGTTGACCCCTGGACAGGGGCGGGGGAGACCCAGTACTTC

j_gene: TRBJ2-2
abundance: few
v_gene: TRBV7-9
d_gene: .
CDR3aa: CASTGQLDPNTGELFF
CDR3nt: TGTGCCAGCACCGGACAGCTCGATCCAAACACCGGGGAGCTGTTTTTT

j_gene: TRBJ2-7
abundance: few
v_gene: TRBV20-1
d_gene: TRBD1
CDR3aa: CSARDSGQGDPYEQYF
CDR3nt: TGCAGTGCTAGAGATTCGGGGCAGGGGGACCCCTACGAGCAGTACTTC

j_gene: TRBJ2-1
abundance: few
v_gene: TRBV7-9
d_gene: TRBD2
CDR3aa: CASSHTGTSGSIHEQFF
CDR3nt: TGTGCCAGCAGCCATACCGGGACTAGCGGGAGCATCCATGAGCAGTTCTTC

j_gene: TRBJ2-3
abundance: few
v_gene: TRBV4-2
d_gene: TRBD2
CDR3aa: CASSQYSSGGINTDTQYF
CDR3nt: TGTGCCAGCAGCCAATATTCCAGCGGGGGGATAAACACAGATACGCAGTATTTT

j_gene: TRBJ2-2
abundance: many
v_gene: TRBV9
d_gene: .
CDR3aa: CASSAQGEGAFTGELFF
CDR3nt: TGTGCCAGCAGCGCCCAGGGGGAGGGGGCGTTCACCGGGGAGCTGTTTTTT

j_gene: TRBJ1-5
abundance: many
v_gene: TRBV11-2
d_gene: .
CDR3aa: CASSLEVADQPQHF
CDR3nt: TGTGCCAGCAGCTTAGAGGTTGCGGATCAGCCCCAGCATTTT

j_gene: TRBJ1-2
abundance: many
v_gene: TRBV2
d_gene: TRBD1
CDR3aa: CARKTGFRYGYTF
CDR3nt: TGTGCCAGGAAGACAGGGTTCCGCTATGGCTACACCTTC

j_gene: TRBJ2-7
abundance: .
v_gene: TRBV20-1
d_gene: .
CDR3aa: CSARGGQGTAEQYF
CDR3nt: TGCAGTGCTAGGGGGGGGCAGGGTACGGCCGAGCAGTACTTC

j_gene: TRBJ2-7
abundance: many
v_gene: TRBV7-9
d_gene: .
CDR3aa: CAGSARDGTYEQYF
CDR3nt: TGTGCCGGGTCCGCTCGGGACGGGACCTACGAGCAGTACTTC

j_gene: TRBJ1-2
abundance: .
v_gene: TRBV30
d_gene: TRBD1
CDR3aa: CALAGTGNLGYTF
CDR3nt: TGTGCCTTGGCCGGGACAGGGAATCTTGGCTACACCTTC

j_gene: TRBJ2-5
abundance: many
v_gene: TRBV11-2
d_gene: .
CDR3aa: CASSWVGNQETQYF
CDR3nt: TGTGCCAGCAGCTGGGTGGGCAACCAAGAGACCCAGTACTTC

j_gene: TRBJ1-2
abundance: .
v_gene: TRBV20-1
d_gene: .
CDR3aa: CSASQGSYGYTF
CDR3nt: TGCAGTGCTAGCCAGGGATCCTATGGCTACACCTTC

j_gene: TRBJ2-1
abundance: few
v_gene: TRBV27
d_gene: TRBD1
CDR3aa: CASSSPGQGNEQFF
CDR3nt: TGTGCCAGCAGTTCACCGGGACAGGGTAATGAGCAGTTCTTC

j_gene: TRBJ1-5
abundance: .
v_gene: TRBV19
d_gene: .
CDR3aa: CASSSHRGDSNQPQHF
CDR3nt: TGTGCCAGTAGTAGCCATCGGGGGGATAGCAATCAGCCCCAGCATTTT

j_gene: TRBJ2-5
abundance: .
v_gene: TRBV10-3
d_gene: .
CDR3aa: CAITPGVQETQYF
CDR3nt: TGTGCCATCACCCCGGGGGTTCAAGAGACCCAGTACTTC

j_gene: TRBJ2-3
abundance: few
v_gene: TRBV20-1
d_gene: .
CDR3aa: CSATGLDWGTDTQYF
CDR3nt: TGCAGTGCTACGGGACTCGACTGGGGCACAGATACGCAGTATTTT

j_gene: TRBJ2-5
abundance: many
v_gene: TRBV6-1
d_gene: .
CDR3aa: CASSLAVKETQYF
CDR3nt: TGTGCCAGCAGCCTGGCCGTAAAAGAGACCCAGTACTTC